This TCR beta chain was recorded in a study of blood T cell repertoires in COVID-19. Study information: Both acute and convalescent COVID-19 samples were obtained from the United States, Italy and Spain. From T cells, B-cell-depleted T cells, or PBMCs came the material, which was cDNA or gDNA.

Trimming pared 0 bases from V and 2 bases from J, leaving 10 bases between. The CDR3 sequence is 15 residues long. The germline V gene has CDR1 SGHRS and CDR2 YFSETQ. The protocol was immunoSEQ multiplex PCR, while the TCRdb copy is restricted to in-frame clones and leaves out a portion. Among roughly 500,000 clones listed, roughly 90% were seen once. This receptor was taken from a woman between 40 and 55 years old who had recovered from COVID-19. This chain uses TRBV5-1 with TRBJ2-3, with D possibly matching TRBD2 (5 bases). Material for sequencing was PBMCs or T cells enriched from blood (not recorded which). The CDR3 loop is CASSLAPLVTDTQYF. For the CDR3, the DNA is TGCGCCAGCAGCTTGGCCCCACTAGTCACAGATACGCAGTATTTT.